One T cell receptor beta chain is described in this entry. As yet, its antigen is unknown. CDR1 and CDR2 (germline): SEHNR, FQNEAQ (reference sequence). The V end lost 1 base, the J end lost 5 bases, and 17 bases lay between the germline ends. CDR3 length equals 16 residues. This sample stems from a study of T cells in Graves' hyperthyroidism and ophthalmopathy. Overall study: At initial diagnosis, before any treatment had begun, peripheral blood was obtained. Study observations and caveats: A model built on 13 V-J features separated ophthalmopathy from stable hyperthyroidism. The blood repertoire included most of the expanded thyroid clonotypes above 0.001. Model-based prediction identified ophthalmopathy a median 6.5 months prior to its onset.

Amplification of TCR beta CDR3 regions used RNA as the template. Carried out on the TCR CDR3, a first-round RT-PCR used the HTBI primer set. TCRdb called the multiplex PCR reads again in MiXCR, with one record for every CDR3 protein. The sample holds 490,000 or so distinct CDR3 sequences; about 20% are singletons and the top ten take 45% to 50%. The sequenced sample consisted of blood. V is TRBV7-9 and J is TRBJ2-5, with D possibly being TRBD2 (6 bases). The sequence derives from a man aged 40-55 years with Graves' ophthalmopathy. Here the CDR3 reads CASSLGRREYLETQYF. In DNA, the CDR3 is TGTGCCAGCAGCTTAGGAAGGAGGGAGTACCTTGAGACCCAGTACTTC.